Listed here are 2 T cell receptor beta chains from one sample, sequenced in a study of T cell responses to AZD1222 COVID-19 vaccine. Data came from immunoSEQ multiplex PCR; TCRdb stores just in-frame clones and leaves some out. This table has about 160,000 clones, about 90% appearing once. The sequenced sample was peripheral blood, obtained on day 0 of MenACWY control vaccination. These receptors all come from an adult in good health.

This chain links TRBV10-2 with TRBJ1-4; D possibly corresponds to TRBD1 (6 bases). CDR3 length: 15 residues. The V gene lost 7 bases and the J gene lost 2 bases, with 14 bases spanning the gap. The V gene's germline CDR1 is WSHSY and CDR2 SAAADI. The CDR3: CASNPTGRTNEKLFF. The DNA of the CDR3 is TGCGCCAGCAATCCTACAGGGCGGACTAATGAAAAACTGTTTTTT.

The chain employs TRBV7-8 and TRBJ2-5; 9 nucleotides align to TRBD1. The V segment lost 6 bases and the J segment 5 bases; nucleotides outside the gene matches: 10. Germline V gene sequence: CDR1 SGHVS, CDR2 FQNEAQ. This CDR3 is 15 amino acids long. The CDR3: CASRPDRGNSETQYF. CDR3 in DNA: TGTGCCAGCAGACCTGACAGGGGGAATTCGGAGACCCAGTACTTC.